One and the same sample provided the 26 T cell receptor beta chains below, sequenced in a study of beta chain features in type 1 diabetes. Isolated RNA was reverse transcribed in full, so expressed TCRB transcripts were sequenced. Assay: immunoSEQ multiplex PCR; the TCRdb copy retains only in-frame clones and omits some. The sample has approximately 340,000 clones, more than 13% seen once; the top ten hold about 0.019%. Sequenced input: naive CD4+ T cells from blood. These receptors all stem from a woman younger than 35 in good health.

This clone was seen a few times. V is TRBV9 and J is TRBJ2-1, with TRBD2 as a possible D gene (6 bases). Germline CDR1 SGDLS, CDR2 YYNGEE. V lost 5 bases and J 3 bases, leaving 21 bases between the germline ends. CDR3 size: 17 residues. The CDR3 reads CASSLGGRAVLYNEQFF. CDR3 DNA: TGTGCCAGCAGTCTAGGAGGGCGGGCCGTCCTCTACAATGAGCAGTTCTTC.

The genes are TRBV10-2 and TRBJ1-1; TRBD1 matches at 9 bases. V shed 10 bases, J shed 1 base, and the junction held 4 bases outside the gene matches. Germline V gene sequence: CDR1 WSHSY, CDR2 SAAADI. The CDR3 extends over 13 amino acids. The CDR3 reads CATGQGTNTEAFF. The CDR3 bases are TGCGCCACCGGACAGGGGACGAACACTGAAGCTTTCTTT.

The CDR3 sequence: CASSGTGLNTEAFF. The CDR3 nucleotides read TGTGCCAGCAGCGGGACAGGGCTGAACACTGAAGCTTTCTTT. V usage is TRBV5-5 and J usage is TRBJ1-1; the match to TRBD1 covers 9 bases. V trimming: 4 bases; J trimming: 0 bases; junction bases outside the gene matches: 1. This CDR3 has 14 amino acids. CDR1 is SGHKS, CDR2 YYEKEE, per germline (reference sequence).

CDR3 sequence (DNA): TGTGCCAGCAAGATGGGAGGCCGGCCGGAAGAGCAGTTCTTC. This sequence encodes CASKMGGRPEEQFF. The chain couples TRBV21-1 to TRBJ2-1; TRBD2, as called in the table, went unchecked against the DNA. TRBV21-1 is shown as a pseudogene. CDR3 length: 14 residues.

This clone occurred a few times. The J gene is TRBJ1-1, the V gene TRBV29-1, with TRBD1 as a possible D gene (5 bases). CDR1 is SQVTM and CDR2 is ANQGSEA in the germline V gene. Trimming took 4 bases from V and 7 from J, leaving 22 bases between them. This CDR3 contains 15 residues. CDR3 sequence reads: CSVGPGLQAGYEAFF. The CDR3, as DNA: TGCAGCGTTGGCCCGGGACTCCAAGCGGGCTATGAAGCTTTCTTT.

This clone has a handful of counts. V gene TRBV28 combines with J gene TRBJ2-6; D might be TRBD2 (5 bases). Per germline, CDR1 MDHEN and CDR2 SYDVKM. The V and J ends lost 2 bases and 0 bases respectively, with 8 bases between them. This CDR3 has 16 residues. The CDR3 bases are TGTGCCAGCAGTTTACGGAGGAGCTCTGGGGCCAACGTCCTGACTTTC. It codes for CASSLRRSSGANVLTF.

The chain employs TRBV10-2 and TRBJ2-5, with TRBD2 as a possible D gene (5 bases). Per the germline V gene, CDR1 is WSHSY and CDR2 is SAAADI. This CDR3 is built from 12 residues. The V and J ends lost 5 bases and 4 bases respectively, with 8 bases between them. The CDR3 nucleotides are TGCGCCAGCAGTCGACTATCAGAGACCCAGTACTTC. Translating gives CASSRLSETQYF.

The chain uses TRBV11-2 and TRBJ2-7; maybe TRBD1 (6 bases). This CDR3 comprises 15 residues. V was shortened by 5 bases and J by 1 base, with 15 bases between the two germline ends. CDR1 SGHAT and CDR2 FQNNGV come from the germline V gene. This CDR3 is CASSDRSRPSYEQYF. For the CDR3, the DNA is TGTGCCAGCAGCGACAGGAGCAGGCCATCCTACGAGCAGTACTTC.

The chain is built from TRBV30 and TRBJ2-3; the match to TRBD2 covers 15 bases. J gave up 3 bases and V 5 bases, and 9 bases lay outside the gene matches. CDR1 is GTSNPN, CDR2 SVGIG, per germline (reference sequence). CDR3 size: 17 residues. The CDR3 reads CAWGGLAGGLRTDTQYF. CDR3 sequence (DNA): TGTGCCTGGGGAGGACTAGCGGGAGGGTTACGGACAGATACGCAGTATTTT.

Only a few counts were recorded for this clone. CDR3 DNA: TGCAGCGTTGGGGCGGGGGCGGTAGGGCAGCCCCAGCATTTT. Its protein is CSVGAGAVGQPQHF. This chain links TRBV29-1 with TRBJ1-5; weak D call: TRBD1 (6 bases). V lost 4 bases to trimming and J lost 7 bases, with 17 bases between them. This CDR3 comprises 14 residues. Germline V CDR1 and CDR2: SQVTM, ANQGSEA.

The chain combines TRBV30 with TRBJ2-5; no reliable D call. V was pared by 3 bases and J by 4 bases, with 12 bases between. CDR3 length equals 13 residues. CDR1 and CDR2 (germline): GTSNPN, SVGIG (reference sequence). This chain's CDR3 is CAWRQLSLETQYF. CDR3 nucleotides: TGTGCCTGGAGACAGCTGTCACTAGAGACCCAGTACTTC.

The chain employs TRBV2 and TRBJ2-4, with a tentative D call TRBD2 (6 bases). Per the germline V gene, CDR1 is SNHLY and CDR2 is FYNNEI. The CDR3 is 14 amino acids. Trimming pared 8 bases from V and 3 bases from J, leaving 14 bases between. CDR3 DNA sequence: TGTGCCAGCCTACGGGAGAGGGACAAAAACATTCAGTACTTC. Its protein product is CASLRERDKNIQYF.

This clone was observed a few times. For the CDR3, the DNA is TGTGCCAGCAGCCCGAGGGGGGGCTCCTACAATGAGCAGTTCTTC. It encodes CASSPRGGSYNEQFF. The chain carries TRBV4-2 and TRBJ2-1; D is perhaps TRBD2 (7 bases). Germline CDR1 LGHNA, CDR2 YNFKEQ. V was shortened by 4 bases and J by 0 bases, with 10 bases between the two germline ends. The CDR3 spans 15 residues.

This clone was picked up a small number of times. The rearrangement uses TRBV10-3 and TRBJ2-7; D may be TRBD1 (5 bases). The CDR3 is made up of 12 amino acids. V lost 8 bases and J 3 bases, leaving 11 bases between the germline ends. Germline V lookup: CDR1 ENHRY, CDR2 SYGVKD. This CDR3 reads CAIGQGGYEQYF. In DNA, the CDR3 is TGTGCCATCGGCCAGGGTGGCTACGAGCAGTACTTC.

This clone showed up just a few times. This chain connects TRBV28 to TRBJ1-2; TRBD1 might be the D (5 bases). CDR1 and CDR2 from the germline V gene are MDHEN and SYDVKM. CDR3 length: 13 amino acids. The V and J ends lost 10 bases and 4 bases respectively, with 16 bases between them. The CDR3 DNA sequence: TGTGCCACAGCGGGGGGATTCTCCTATGGCTACACCTTC. The encoded protein is CATAGGFSYGYTF.

This clone was observed a handful of times. The chain is built from TRBV30 and TRBJ1-1; 7 bases map to TRBD1. The germline V gene has CDR1 GTSNPN and CDR2 SVGIG (reference sequence). The CDR3 has 12 amino acids. V was pared by 1 base and J by 7 bases, with 3 bases of the junction left unmatched. This CDR3 is CAWSAGTVEAFF. CDR3 nucleotide sequence: TGTGCCTGGAGTGCGGGGACAGTTGAAGCTTTCTTT.

This clone was recorded a few times. This chain uses TRBV30 with TRBJ1-2; perhaps TRBD1 as D (5 bases). Trimming removed 2 bases from V and 3 bases from J, with 16 bases in between. Germline V gene sequence: CDR1 GTSNPN, CDR2 SVGIG (reference sequence). CDR3 length equals 15 residues. CDR3 region: CAWSPQPLRDYGYTF. The CDR3 coding sequence is TGTGCCTGGAGTCCGCAACCCCTCAGGGACTATGGCTACACCTTC.

This clone has more than one count but fewer than ten. The chain carries TRBV29-1 and TRBJ2-3, with D possibly matching TRBD2 (5 bases). The CDR3 runs 15 residues. Germline V gives CDR1 SQVTM, CDR2 ANQGSEA. Trimming cost V 5 bases and J 4 bases, with 19 bases left between them. The DNA of the CDR3 is TGCAGCGTTAAACGGGGTAGCGAAGGCGCAGATACGCAGTATTTT. This codes for CSVKRGSEGADTQYF.

This chain uses TRBV11-3 with TRBJ2-1; possible D gene TRBD2, 6 bases. Trimming stripped 1 base from V and 2 bases from J, with 12 bases between. This CDR3 contains 16 residues. CDR1 and CDR2 from the germline V gene are SGHNT and YENEEA. The CDR3 region is CASSLVGGMAYNEQFF. CDR3 DNA: TGTGCCAGCAGCTTAGTGGGCGGGATGGCCTACAATGAGCAGTTCTTC.

V usage is TRBV9 and J usage is TRBJ2-5; D unresolved. Germline loops: CDR1 SGDLS, CDR2 YYNGEE. V shed 0 bases and J shed 2 bases, with 11 bases lying between them. CDR3 length: 15 amino acids. DNA for the CDR3: TGTGCCAGCAGCGTAGTTTCTACCCCTCAAGAGACCCAGTACTTC. This codes for CASSVVSTPQETQYF.

There are a few counts of this clone. This sequence joins TRBV2 and TRBJ2-1, with D tentatively TRBD2 (5 bases). Trimming took off 1 base at V and 4 bases at J, with 14 bases between the two ends. Germline V lookup: CDR1 SNHLY, CDR2 FYNNEI. The CDR3 is 16 residues long. As DNA, the CDR3 is TGTGCCAGCAGTGAAGTTGGAATAGCGCGATACAATGAGCAGTTCTTC. Protein product: CASSEVGIARYNEQFF.

This clone has only a few counts. This sequence joins TRBV6-1 and TRBJ2-1; 10 bases are shared with TRBD2. The CDR3 is 13 amino acids. Germline V lookup: CDR1 MNHNS, CDR2 SASEGT. Unmatched junction bases numbered 11, after V lost 6 bases and J lost 15 bases. CDR3 in DNA: TGTGCCAGCAGGCGGACTAGCGGAGGGGGTCCGTTCTTC. It specifies CASRRTSGGGPFF.

This chain connects TRBV18 to TRBJ2-7; 7 bases map to TRBD1. CDR1 is KGHSH and CDR2 is LQKENI in the germline V gene. J was trimmed by 5 bases and V by 1 base; bases with no gene match: 5. The CDR3 totals 14 residues. CDR3 region: CASSPQGAPNEQYF. CDR3 nucleotides: TGTGCCAGCTCACCACAGGGGGCGCCGAACGAGCAGTACTTC.

The J gene is TRBJ2-5, the V gene TRBV4-2; 13 positions agree with TRBD2. The germline gives CDR1 LGHNA, CDR2 YNFKEQ. This CDR3 has 19 amino acids. The junction had 18 bases not matched to a gene; V was cut back by 3 bases and J by 8 bases. CDR3 in amino acids: CASSHSWGTSGAPEVTQYF. DNA for the CDR3: TGTGCCAGCAGCCATTCCTGGGGGACTAGCGGGGCCCCAGAAGTCACCCAGTACTTC.

This chain joins TRBV14 and TRBJ2-1; a possible D gene is TRBD1 (5 bases). The germline CDR1 and CDR2 sequences are SGHDN and FVKESK. The length of the CDR3 is 16 residues. V lost 2 bases to trimming and J lost 5 bases, with 16 bases between them. CDR3 loop: CASSQTGAGFHNEQFF. CDR3 DNA: TGTGCCAGCAGCCAAACTGGGGCAGGGTTCCACAATGAGCAGTTCTTC.

The chain combines TRBV11-2 with TRBJ2-3, with D possibly matching TRBD2 (6 bases). The CDR3 is 18 residues long. The germline CDR1 and CDR2 sequences are SGHAT and FQNNGV. Trimming took off 1 base at V and 3 bases at J, with 20 bases between the two ends. In DNA, the CDR3 is TGTGCCAGCAGCTTAGTAGCGCTCGGGAGCGCGAGGACAGATACGCAGTATTTT. Translating gives CASSLVALGSARTDTQYF. The full variable domain, with the rest looked up from reference TRBV11-2 and TRBJ2-3, is EAGVAQSPRYKIIEKRQSVAFWCNPISGHATLYWYQQILGQGPKLLIQFQNNGVVDDSQLPKDRFSAERLKGVDSTLKIQPAKLEDSAVYLCASSLVALGSARTDTQYFGPGTRLTVL.